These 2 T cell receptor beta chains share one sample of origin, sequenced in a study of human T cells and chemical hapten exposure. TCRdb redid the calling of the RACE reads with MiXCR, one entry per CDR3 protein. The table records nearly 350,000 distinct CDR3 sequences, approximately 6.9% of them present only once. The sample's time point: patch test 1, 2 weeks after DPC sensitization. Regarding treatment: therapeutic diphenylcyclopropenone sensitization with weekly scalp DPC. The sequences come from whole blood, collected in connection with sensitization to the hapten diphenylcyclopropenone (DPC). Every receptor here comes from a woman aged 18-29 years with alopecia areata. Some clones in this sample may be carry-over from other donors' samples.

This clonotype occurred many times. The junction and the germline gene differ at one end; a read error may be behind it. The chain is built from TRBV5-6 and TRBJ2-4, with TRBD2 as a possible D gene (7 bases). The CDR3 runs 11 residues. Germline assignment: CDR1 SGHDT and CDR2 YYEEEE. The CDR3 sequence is CASSSPAGASW. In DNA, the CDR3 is TGTGCCAGCAGTTCCCCCGCGGGGGCCTCCTGG.

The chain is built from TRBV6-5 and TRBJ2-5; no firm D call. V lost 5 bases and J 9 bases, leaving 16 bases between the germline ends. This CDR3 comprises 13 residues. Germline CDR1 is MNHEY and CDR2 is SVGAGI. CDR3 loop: CASSPSILEAQYF. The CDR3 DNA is TGTGCCAGCAGTCCCTCTATACTTGAGGCCCAGTACTTC.